The clone carrying this T cell receptor beta chain was picked up many times. Its antigen is still unknown. MiXCR was run by TCRdb on the multiplex PCR reads, yielding one entry per CDR3 protein. The data show more than 200,000 distinct CDR3 sequences, 32% seen once. Samples came from axillary lymph nodes draining the breast cancer. This sample stems from a study of breast tumors, draining lymph nodes, adjacent tissues. Study-level results: Tumor and nontumor repertoires were significantly more similar in luminal-like than in basal-like breast cancer. Tumor TCR diversity was below lymph nodes but above nontumor tissue.

Germline CDR1 and CDR2: MNHEY and SVGAGI. With 7 bases removed from V and 1 base from J, the gap between germline ends came to 11 bases. The CDR3 runs to 14 residues. This chain links TRBV6-5 with TRBJ1-3; tentative D call: TRBD1 (5 bases). This TCR was sampled from a female donor with breast cancer. Some clones in this sample may be carry-over from other donors' samples. Sequencing input: axillary lymph node tissue. This CDR3 is CASTGTQSGNTIYF. CDR3 coding DNA: TGTGCCAGCACCGGGACTCAGTCTGGAAACACCATATATTTT.